These 25 T cell receptor beta chains were sequenced from one sample in a study of T cells in Graves' hyperthyroidism and ophthalmopathy. It was RNA transcripts that yielded the amplified TCR beta CDR3 regions. Using the HTBI primer set, a first-round RT-PCR was run on the TCR CDR3. One entry per CDR3 protein results from TCRdb running MiXCR on the multiplex PCR reads. The table shows more than 150,000 distinct CDR3 sequences, with about 17% occurring only once. The sequenced sample consisted of blood. The receptors originated from a woman between 45 and 60 years old with Graves' hyperthyroidism.

This clonotype occurred a few times. V gene TRBV10-2 combines with J gene TRBJ1-1; weak D call: TRBD1 (6 bases). Trimming pared 2 bases from V and 1 base from J, leaving 11 bases between. The CDR3 extends over 15 amino acids. Per germline, CDR1 WSHSY and CDR2 SAAADI. The CDR3 DNA reads as TGCGCCAGCAGTGAGAGGACGGGGGCGAACACTGAAGCTTTCTTT. Its protein is CASSERTGANTEAFF.

Ten or more counts support this clonotype. The chain joins TRBV3-1 to TRBJ2-3; tentative D call: TRBD2 (6 bases). Germline V gene sequence: CDR1 LGHDT, CDR2 YNNKEL (reference sequence). This CDR3 is 11 amino acids long. V was clipped by 4 bases and J by 10 bases, with 9 bases between them. The CDR3 DNA is TGTGCCAGCAGCCGACGGGAGTCGCAGTATTTT. It encodes CASSRRESQYF.

This clonotype was found many times. CDR3 bases: TGCGCCAGCAGCGGAGGTGCCTGGGCTAATGAAAAACTGTTTTTT. Amino acids: CASSGGAWANEKLFF. V usage is TRBV5-1 and J usage is TRBJ1-4; D is uncertain. Germline CDR1 SGHRS, CDR2 YFSETQ. The CDR3 sequence is 15 residues long. V gave up 4 bases and J gave up 3 bases, with 13 bases separating them. The full variable domain, with the rest looked up from reference TRBV5-1 and TRBJ1-4, is KAGVTQTPRYLIKTRGQQVTLSCSPISGHRSVSWYQQTPGQGLQFLFEYFSETQRNKGNFPGRFSGRQFSNSRSEMNVSTLELGDSALYLCASSGGAWANEKLFFGSGTQLSVL.

The rearrangement joins TRBV6-1 to TRBJ2-7, with a weak D call TRBD2 (6 bases). There are 15 residues in the CDR3. Between the trimmed V and J ends, which lost 1 base and 0 bases, there was a span of 10 bases. From germline, CDR1 is MNHNS and CDR2 SASEGT. The CDR3 DNA is TGTGCCAGCAGTGAAGATCCCGGGAGCTCCTACGAGCAGTACTTC. Translated: CASSEDPGSSYEQYF.

Many counts were recorded for this clonotype. This chain connects TRBV6-1 to TRBJ1-4; 10 bases match TRBD1. Germline values: CDR1 MNHNS, CDR2 SASEGT. V was pared by 8 bases and J by 7 bases, with 7 bases of the junction left unmatched. The CDR3 sequence is 14 residues long. CDR3 sequence (DNA): TGTGCCAGCTTGAACCGGGACAGGGGTGAAAAACTGTTTTTT. It encodes CASLNRDRGEKLFF.

This clonotype was observed many times. The chain recombines TRBV7-6 with TRBJ2-7, with 7 bases lining up with TRBD1. Germline loops: CDR1 SGHVS, CDR2 FNYEAQ. The CDR3 sequence is 15 residues long. V lost 4 bases, J lost 3 bases, and 9 bases stayed unmatched. CDR3 sequence: CASSSLRGMGYEQYF. The CDR3 nucleotides read TGTGCCAGCAGCTCTCTCAGGGGGATGGGCTACGAGCAGTACTTC.

This clonotype showed up many times. The chain has TRBV7-9 and TRBJ1-4; possible D gene TRBD1, 6 bases. V lost 5 bases, J lost 8 bases, and 15 bases lay in between. This CDR3 has 14 amino acids. Germline-derived CDR1 and CDR2 are SEHNR and FQNEAQ (reference sequence). CDR3 nucleotide sequence: TGTGCCAGCAGCCCCCCGGGGGGCGAGGAAAAACTGTTTTTT. Its protein is CASSPPGGEEKLFF.

This clonotype was detected only a few times. CDR3 in amino acids: CSAPRAGPNTEAFF. The CDR3 DNA follows: TGCAGTGCCCCCCGCGCGGGACCGAACACTGAAGCTTTCTTT. This chain uses TRBV20-1 with TRBJ1-1; TRBD1 is a possible D gene (5 bases). V gave up 6 bases and J gave up 1 base, with 15 bases separating them. The germline CDR1 and CDR2 sequences are DFQATT and SNEGSKA (reference sequence). There are 14 residues in the CDR3.

This chain links TRBV19 with TRBJ1-5; D gene unclear. CDR1 is LNHDA, CDR2 SQIVND, per germline (reference sequence). V dropped 3 bases and J dropped 8 bases, with 8 bases sitting between them. This CDR3 has 12 residues. CDR3 bases: TGTGCCAGTAGTATCCTAAGGGAGCCCCAGCATTTT. Its protein product is CASSILREPQHF.

At least ten counts were recorded for this clonotype. The chain uses TRBV12-3 or TRBV12-4 and TRBJ1-4, with D uncertain. The V end lost 3 bases, the J end lost 0 bases, and 14 bases lay between the germline ends. The CDR3 length is 17 residues. As DNA, the CDR3 is TGTGCCAGCAGTTTCGGGTTAGGGTTTACAACTAATGAAAAACTGTTTTTT. It translates to CASSFGLGFTTNEKLFF.

This clonotype was detected many times. The chain recombines TRBV27 with TRBJ1-1; D gene ambiguous. V was shortened by 8 bases and J by 0 bases, with 4 bases between the two germline ends. Germline CDR1 and CDR2: MNHEY and SMNVEV (reference sequence). The CDR3 totals 11 residues. The DNA for the CDR3 is TGTGCCAGCCAGTTGAACACTGAAGCTTTCTTT. This translates into CASQLNTEAFF.

The rearrangement links TRBV2 to TRBJ2-3; 9 positions agree with TRBD1. J was trimmed by 3 bases and V by 7 bases; bases with no gene match: 11. This CDR3 is 16 amino acids long. The germline gives CDR1 SNHLY, CDR2 FYNNEI. This CDR3 reads CASMPWGQGPTDTQYF. The CDR3 bases are TGTGCCAGCATGCCGTGGGGACAGGGACCGACAGATACGCAGTATTTT.

A few counts support this clonotype. V is TRBV6-1 and J is TRBJ2-3; the D gene is possibly TRBD2 (6 bases). Germline CDR1 MNHNS, CDR2 SASEGT. This CDR3 is built from 16 residues. V was pared by 5 bases and J by 6 bases, with 21 bases between. This chain's CDR3 is CASSSVSGRLEDTQYF. CDR3 nucleotide sequence: TGTGCCAGCAGTTCGGTTAGCGGCAGGTTAGAGGATACGCAGTATTTT.

This clonotype was seen repeatedly, ten times or more. This CDR3 is CASRSPFSTDTQYF. CDR3 sequence (DNA): TGTGCCAGCAGGAGTCCTTTTAGCACAGATACGCAGTATTTT. The chain employs TRBV12-3 or TRBV12-4 and TRBJ2-3; D unclear. The CDR3 is 14 amino acids. Trimming stripped 6 bases from V and 0 bases from J, with 10 bases between.

This clonotype appeared many times. V and J are TRBV5-1 and TRBJ2-1, with 9 nucleotides matching TRBD2. Per the germline V gene, CDR1 is SGHRS and CDR2 is YFSETQ. The CDR3 length is 18 residues. V lost 4 bases to trimming and J lost 8 bases; unmatched junction nucleotides: 19. In DNA form, the CDR3 reads TGCGCCAGCAGCGCCCCCAGTAAGCGGGGGGCTCAGGGGTATGAGCAGTTCTTC. This gives the protein CASSAPSKRGAQGYEQFF.

This sequence joins TRBV27 and TRBJ2-3; D remains unclear. The CDR3 contains 11 residues. Between the trimmed V and J ends, which lost 5 bases and 6 bases, there was a span of 6 bases. CDR1 is MNHEY, CDR2 SMNVEV, per germline (reference sequence). The CDR3 bases are TGTGCCAGCAGTGCATTTGATACGCAGTATTTT. Translated, it gives CASSAFDTQYF.

This clonotype was counted only a few times. The V gene is TRBV4-1, the J gene TRBJ2-1, with D possibly matching TRBD2 (7 bases). The ends were cut back, 0 bases at V and 8 bases at J, with 20 bases in the middle. CDR1 is MGHRA and CDR2 is YSYEKL in the germline V gene. The CDR3 totals 17 residues. This CDR3 is CASSQDESGGARDEQFF. DNA of the CDR3: TGCGCCAGCAGCCAAGATGAGAGTGGGGGGGCTAGGGATGAGCAGTTCTTC.

In its sample, this clonotype was seen many times. The V and J genes are TRBV11-2 and TRBJ2-5; unclear D gene. The CDR3 contains 14 residues. Trimming pared 4 bases from V and 3 bases from J, leaving 12 bases between. CDR1 and CDR2 (germline): SGHAT, FQNNGV. The chain's CDR3 is CASSWVYGEETQYF. CDR3 DNA sequence: TGTGCCAGCAGCTGGGTGTACGGAGAAGAGACCCAGTACTTC.

This clonotype was picked up many times. The chain combines TRBV6-1 with TRBJ1-1; weak D call: TRBD1 (5 bases). Germline CDR1 is MNHNS and CDR2 is SASEGT. Between the trimmed V and J ends, which lost 0 bases and 3 bases, there was a span of 11 bases. The CDR3 has 15 amino acids. The CDR3 nucleotides read TGTGCCAGCAGTGAAGCGCTTTGGGGGGACACTGAAGCTTTCTTT. Protein product: CASSEALWGDTEAFF.

The sample holds many counts of this clonotype. This chain joins TRBV7-2 and TRBJ2-1; TRBD2 might be the D (5 bases). V was cut by 5 bases and J by 3 bases, with 17 bases left in between. This CDR3 is 16 amino acids long. In germline, CDR1 is SGHTA, CDR2 FQGNSA. CDR3 protein: CASSLHGVTIYNEQFF. CDR3 coding DNA: TGTGCCAGCAGCCTACACGGGGTCACAATCTACAATGAGCAGTTCTTC. The entire variable domain, with the rest obtained from reference TRBV7-2 and TRBJ2-1, is as follows: GAGVSQSPSNKVTEKGKDVELRCDPISGHTALYWYRQSLGQGLEFLIYFQGNSAPDKSGLPSDRFSAERTGGSVSTLTIQRTQQEDSAVYLCASSLHGVTIYNEQFFGPGTRLTVL.

About this clonotype itself: A read error may explain this, as a much larger clone is one base away. The rearrangement links TRBV7-2 to TRBJ2-3; tentative D call: TRBD2 (6 bases). The germline V gene has CDR1 SGHTA and CDR2 FQGNSA. The CDR3 consists of 13 residues. The CDR3 is CAGSPFGGDTQYF. The DNA of the CDR3 is TGTGCCGGCAGCCCCTTCGGGGGAGATACGCAGTATTTT.

This clonotype showed up just a few times. J is TRBJ1-1 and V is TRBV10-3; possible D gene TRBD1, 6 bases. The CDR3 is made up of 13 amino acids. Per germline, CDR1 ENHRY and CDR2 SYGVKD. V shed 11 bases and J shed 1 base, with 14 bases lying between them. Here the CDR3 DNA reads TGTGCCGCACAGGGTCGGGGGAACACTGAAGCTTTCTTT. It is translated as CAAQGRGNTEAFF.

This clonotype appeared many times. The chain couples TRBV11-2 to TRBJ2-5; the match to TRBD2 covers 7 bases. V lost 6 bases, J lost 5 bases, and 6 bases stayed unmatched. Looked up from germline, CDR1 is SGHAT and CDR2 is FQNNGV. The CDR3 spans 13 residues. CDR3 loop: CASRLGRGETQYF. DNA for the CDR3: TGTGCCAGCAGACTGGGGAGGGGTGAGACCCAGTACTTC.

This clonotype was detected many times. This chain connects TRBV7-2 to TRBJ2-7, with a tentative D call TRBD2 (7 bases). V gave up 4 bases and J gave up 4 bases, with 20 bases separating them. This CDR3 is 16 amino acids long. Germline CDR1 is SGHTA and CDR2 is FQGNSA. CDR3 bases: TGTGCCAGCAGCTCCTTTTCGGGGGGCCCACAATACGAGCAGTACTTC. Translated: CASSSFSGGPQYEQYF.

Ten or more counts support this clonotype. The J gene is TRBJ2-7, the V gene TRBV7-9; maybe TRBD1 (5 bases). The CDR3 covers 12 residues. Germline CDR1 and CDR2: SEHNR and FQNEAQ (reference sequence). The V and J ends lost 5 bases and 5 bases respectively, with 10 bases between them. CDR3 nucleotide sequence: TGTGCCAGCAGCCTAGGGGCGCACGAGCAGTACTTC. The encoded protein is CASSLGAHEQYF.